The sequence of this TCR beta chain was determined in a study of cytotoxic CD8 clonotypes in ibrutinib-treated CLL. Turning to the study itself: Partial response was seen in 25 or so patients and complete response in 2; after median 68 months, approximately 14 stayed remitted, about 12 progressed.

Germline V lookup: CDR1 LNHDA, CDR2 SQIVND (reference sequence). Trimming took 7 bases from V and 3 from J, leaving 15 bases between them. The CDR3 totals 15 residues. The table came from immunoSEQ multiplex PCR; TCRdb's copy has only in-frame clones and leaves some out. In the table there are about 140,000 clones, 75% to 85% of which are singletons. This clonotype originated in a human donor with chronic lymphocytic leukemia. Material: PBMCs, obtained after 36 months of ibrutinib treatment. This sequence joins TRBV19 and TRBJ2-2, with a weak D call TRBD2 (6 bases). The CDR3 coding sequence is TGTGCCAGTACACGGTCGGGAGTCGACACCGGGGAGCTGTTTTTT. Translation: CASTRSGVDTGELFF.